These 9 T cell receptor beta chains share one sample of origin, sequenced in a study of OX40 agonist ivuxolimab in advanced cancers. The protocol was immunoSEQ multiplex PCR, while the TCRdb copy is restricted to in-frame clones and leaves out a portion. The sample records fewer than 80,000 clones, 70% to 90% being singletons. This specimen consisted of CD4+ or CD8+ T cells sorted from blood, obtained in a trial of the OX40 agonist ivuxolimab. All receptors come from an adult with an advanced solid tumor such as melanoma, head and neck, liver or kidney cancer.

The chain carries TRBV10-3 and TRBJ1-1; TRBD1 agrees at 8 bases. The CDR3 spans 14 residues. CDR1 and CDR2 from the germline V gene are ENHRY and SYGVKD. V lost 4 bases and J lost 4; bases outside the gene matches: 5. This CDR3 is CAISGGQGATEAFF. In DNA, the CDR3 is TGTGCCATCAGTGGAGGGCAGGGGGCCACTGAAGCTTTCTTT.

The CDR3 loop is CAWIYSGENYGYTF. The CDR3 nucleotides read TGTGCCTGGATTTATTCAGGGGAGAACTATGGCTACACCTTC. This chain links TRBV30 with TRBJ1-2, with TRBD1 as a possible D gene (6 bases). V shed 4 bases and J shed 2 bases, with 14 bases lying between them. The CDR3 sequence is 14 residues long. Germline assignment: CDR1 GTSNPN and CDR2 SVGIG (reference sequence).

The J gene is TRBJ2-3, the V gene TRBV27; 9 nucleotides match TRBD2. Unmatched junction bases numbered 13, after V lost 4 bases and J lost 2 bases. The CDR3 has 18 residues. Per the germline V gene, CDR1 is MNHEY and CDR2 is SMNVEV (reference sequence). The CDR3 region is CASSSLGRLAGVTDTQYF. In DNA form, the CDR3 reads TGTGCCAGCAGTTCTCTGGGCAGGTTAGCGGGAGTCACAGATACGCAGTATTTT.

The rearrangement joins TRBV7-2 to TRBJ2-5; a possible D gene is TRBD2 (6 bases). With 11 bases removed from V and 4 bases from J, the gap between germline ends came to 17 bases. Germline CDR1 SGHTA, CDR2 FQGNSA. The CDR3 runs 13 residues. CDR3 in amino acids: CASARGLRETQYF. CDR3 sequence (DNA): TGTGCCTCTGCCCGGGGGTTGAGAGAGACCCAGTACTTC.

V is TRBV7-7 and J is TRBJ2-2, with TRBD2 matching over 7 bases. In germline, CDR1 is SSHAT, CDR2 FNYEAQ (reference sequence). The V and J ends lost 4 bases and 3 bases, in that order; junction bases with no gene match: 5. The CDR3 has 15 residues. CDR3 in DNA: TGTGCCAGCAGCTCGGGAAGCGGGGACACCGGGGAGCTGTTTTTT. It encodes CASSSGSGDTGELFF.

This chain joins TRBV29-1 and TRBJ1-4, with D maybe TRBD1 (6 bases). The CDR3 consists of 11 residues. The V end was cut by 7 bases, the J end by 5 bases, with 8 bases between. CDR1 SQVTM and CDR2 ANQGSEA come from the germline V gene. The CDR3 sequence is CSGTVNEKLFF. The CDR3 nucleotides read TGCAGCGGGACAGTAAATGAAAAACTGTTTTTT. Variable domain in full (rest from reference TRBV29-1 and TRBJ1-4): SAVISQKPSRDICQRGTSLTIQCQVDSQVTMMFWYRQQPGQSLTLIATANQGSEATYESGFVIDKFPISRPNLTFSTLTVSNMSPEDSSIYLCSGTVNEKLFFGSGTQLSVL.

A single count supports this clone. The gene calls are TRBV28 and TRBJ2-1, with D perhaps TRBD2 (5 bases). CDR1 is MDHEN, CDR2 SYDVKM, per germline. CDR3 size: 17 residues. V was trimmed by 2 bases and J by 2 bases, leaving 16 bases between them. In DNA, the CDR3 is TGTGCCAGCAGTTTACCCCCGGGCGGGCCCCCCTACAATGAGCAGTTCTTC. It encodes CASSLPPGGPPYNEQFF.

This chain connects TRBV5-1 to TRBJ1-2, with D hard to call. Germline V gene sequence: CDR1 SGHRS, CDR2 YFSETQ. V gave up 0 bases and J gave up 7 bases, with 13 bases separating them. This CDR3 contains 14 residues. This chain's CDR3 is CASSLGQTDSGYTF. The CDR3 DNA is TGCGCCAGCAGCTTGGGGCAGACCGACTCTGGCTACACCTTC.

This sequence joins TRBV15 and TRBJ1-5; D is undetermined. The CDR3 is 18 amino acids. Trimming removed 0 bases at V and 5 bases at J, with 20 bases between. Germline lookup yields CDR1 LNHNV and CDR2 YYDKDF (reference sequence). The CDR3 nucleotides are TGTGCCACCAGCAGAGATCTCTGGATGACTCTCGGGGATCAGCCCCAGCATTTT. Translating gives CATSRDLWMTLGDQPQHF.